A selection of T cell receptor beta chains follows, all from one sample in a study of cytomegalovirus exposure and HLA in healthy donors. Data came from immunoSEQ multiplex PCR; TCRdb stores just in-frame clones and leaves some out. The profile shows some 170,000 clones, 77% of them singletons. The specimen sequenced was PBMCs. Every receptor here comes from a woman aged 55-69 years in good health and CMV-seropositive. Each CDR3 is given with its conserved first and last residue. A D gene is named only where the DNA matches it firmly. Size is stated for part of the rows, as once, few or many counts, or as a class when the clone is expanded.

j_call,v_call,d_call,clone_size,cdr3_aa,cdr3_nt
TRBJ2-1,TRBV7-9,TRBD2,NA,CASTPPWTSGGTHYNEQFF,TGTGCCAGCACCCCCCCCTGGACTAGCGGGGGGACCCACTACAATGAGCAGTTCTTC
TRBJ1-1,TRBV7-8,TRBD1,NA,CASSITGVYTEAFF,TGTGCCAGCAGCATCACAGGGGTATACACTGAAGCTTTCTTT
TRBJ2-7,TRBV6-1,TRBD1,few,CASSAGTGSYEQYF,TGTGCCAGCAGCGCCGGGACAGGTAGTTACGAGCAGTACTTC
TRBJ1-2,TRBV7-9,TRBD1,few,CASSVGQGGYTF,TGTGCCAGCAGCGTAGGACAGGGCGGCTACACCTTC
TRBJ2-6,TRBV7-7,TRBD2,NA,CASSLGGGGASGANVLTF,TGTGCCAGCAGCTTAGGAGGCGGGGGGGCCTCTGGGGCCAACGTCCTGACTTTC
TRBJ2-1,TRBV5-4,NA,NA,CASSLGARSYNEQFF,TGTGCCAGCAGCTTGGGGGCTCGCTCCTACAATGAGCAGTTCTTC
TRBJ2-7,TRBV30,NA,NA,CAWSGGTRTGEQYF,TGTGCCTGGAGTGGCGGTACTAGAACTGGCGAGCAGTACTTC
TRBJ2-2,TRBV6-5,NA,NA,CASSLLTGELFF,TGTGCCAGCAGCCTACTTACCGGGGAGCTGTTTTTT
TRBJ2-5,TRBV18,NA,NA,CASSSNDRTPGETQYF,TGTGCCAGCTCATCCAACGACAGAACTCCAGGGGAGACCCAGTACTTC
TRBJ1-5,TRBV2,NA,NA,CASSVAGVDQPQHF,TGTGCCAGCAGTGTGGCGGGAGTCGATCAGCCCCAGCATTTT
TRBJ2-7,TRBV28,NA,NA,CASSFAGRSYEQYF,TGTGCCAGCAGTTTCGCGGGACGTTCCTACGAGCAGTACTTC